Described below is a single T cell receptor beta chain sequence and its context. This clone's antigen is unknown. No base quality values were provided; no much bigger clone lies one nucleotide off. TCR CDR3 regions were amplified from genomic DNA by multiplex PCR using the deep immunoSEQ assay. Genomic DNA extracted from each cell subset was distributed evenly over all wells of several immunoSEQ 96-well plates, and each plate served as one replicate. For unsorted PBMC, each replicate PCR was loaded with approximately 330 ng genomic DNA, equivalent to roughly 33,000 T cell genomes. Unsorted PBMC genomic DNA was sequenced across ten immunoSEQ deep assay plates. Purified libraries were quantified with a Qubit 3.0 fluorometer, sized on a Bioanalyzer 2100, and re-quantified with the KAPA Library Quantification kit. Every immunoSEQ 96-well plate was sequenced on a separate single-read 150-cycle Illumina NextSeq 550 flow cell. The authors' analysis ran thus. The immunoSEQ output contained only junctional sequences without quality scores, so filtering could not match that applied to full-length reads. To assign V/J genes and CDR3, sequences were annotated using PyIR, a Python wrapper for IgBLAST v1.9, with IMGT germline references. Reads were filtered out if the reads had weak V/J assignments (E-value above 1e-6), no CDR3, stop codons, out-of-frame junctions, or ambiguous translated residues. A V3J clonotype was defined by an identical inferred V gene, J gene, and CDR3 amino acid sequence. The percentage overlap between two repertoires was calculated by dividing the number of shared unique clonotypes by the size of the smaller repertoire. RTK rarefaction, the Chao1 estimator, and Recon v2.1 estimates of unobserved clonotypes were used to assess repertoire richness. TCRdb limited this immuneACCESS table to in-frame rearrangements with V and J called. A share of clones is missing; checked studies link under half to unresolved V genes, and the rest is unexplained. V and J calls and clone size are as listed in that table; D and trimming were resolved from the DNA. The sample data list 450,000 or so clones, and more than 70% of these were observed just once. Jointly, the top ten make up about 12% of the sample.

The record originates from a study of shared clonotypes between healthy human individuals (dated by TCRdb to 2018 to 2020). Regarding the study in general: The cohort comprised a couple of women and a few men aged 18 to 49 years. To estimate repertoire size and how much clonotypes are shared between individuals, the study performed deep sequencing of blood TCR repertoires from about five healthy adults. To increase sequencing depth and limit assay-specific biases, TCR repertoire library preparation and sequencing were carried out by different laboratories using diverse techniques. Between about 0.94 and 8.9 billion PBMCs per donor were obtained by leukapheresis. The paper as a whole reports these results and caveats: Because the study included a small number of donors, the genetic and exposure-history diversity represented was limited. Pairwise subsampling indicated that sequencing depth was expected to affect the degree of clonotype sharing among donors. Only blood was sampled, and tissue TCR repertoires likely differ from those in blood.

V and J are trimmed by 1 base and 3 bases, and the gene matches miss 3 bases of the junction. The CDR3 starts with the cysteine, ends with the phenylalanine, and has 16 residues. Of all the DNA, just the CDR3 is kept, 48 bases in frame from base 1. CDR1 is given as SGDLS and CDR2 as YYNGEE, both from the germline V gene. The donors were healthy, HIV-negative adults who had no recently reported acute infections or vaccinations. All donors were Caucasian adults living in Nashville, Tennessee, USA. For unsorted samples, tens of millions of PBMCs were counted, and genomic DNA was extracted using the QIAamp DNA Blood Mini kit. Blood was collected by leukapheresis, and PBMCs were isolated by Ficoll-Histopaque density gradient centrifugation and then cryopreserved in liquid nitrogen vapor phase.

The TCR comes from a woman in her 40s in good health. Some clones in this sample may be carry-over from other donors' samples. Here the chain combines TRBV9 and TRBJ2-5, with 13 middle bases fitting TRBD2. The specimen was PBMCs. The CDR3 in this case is CASSVSGLAGEETQYF. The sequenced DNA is TGTGCCAGCAGCGTATCCGGACTAGCGGGAGAAGAGACCCAGTACTTC.